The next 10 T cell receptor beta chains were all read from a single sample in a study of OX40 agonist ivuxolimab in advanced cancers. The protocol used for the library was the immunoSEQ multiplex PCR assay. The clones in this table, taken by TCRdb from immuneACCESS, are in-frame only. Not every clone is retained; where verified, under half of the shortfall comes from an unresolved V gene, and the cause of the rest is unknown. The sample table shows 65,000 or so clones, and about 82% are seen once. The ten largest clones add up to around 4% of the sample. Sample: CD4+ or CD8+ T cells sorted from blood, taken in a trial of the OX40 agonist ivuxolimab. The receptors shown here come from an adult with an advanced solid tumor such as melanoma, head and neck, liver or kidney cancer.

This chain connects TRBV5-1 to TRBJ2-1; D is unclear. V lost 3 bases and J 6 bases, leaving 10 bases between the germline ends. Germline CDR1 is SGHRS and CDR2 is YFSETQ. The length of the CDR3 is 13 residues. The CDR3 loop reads CASSSTNPNEQFF. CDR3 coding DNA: TGCGCCAGCAGCTCCACAAACCCCAATGAGCAGTTCTTC.

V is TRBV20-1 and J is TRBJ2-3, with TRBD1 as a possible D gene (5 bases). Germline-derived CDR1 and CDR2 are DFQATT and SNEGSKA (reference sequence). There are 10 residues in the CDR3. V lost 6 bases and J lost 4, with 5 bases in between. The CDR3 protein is CSAGADTQYF. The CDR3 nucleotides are TGCAGTGCAGGGGCAGATACGCAGTATTTT.

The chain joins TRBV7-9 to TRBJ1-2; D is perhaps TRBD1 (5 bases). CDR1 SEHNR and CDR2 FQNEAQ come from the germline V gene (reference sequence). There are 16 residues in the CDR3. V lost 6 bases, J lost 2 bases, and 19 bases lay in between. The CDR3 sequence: CASSSGTPGSNYGYTF. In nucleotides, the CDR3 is TGTGCCAGCAGTTCCGGGACTCCCGGCTCCAACTATGGCTACACCTTC. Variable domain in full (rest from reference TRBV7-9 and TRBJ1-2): DTGVSQNPRHKITKRGQNVTFRCDPISEHNRLYWYRQTLGQGPEFLTYFQNEAQLEKSRLLSDRFSAERPKGSFSTLEIQRTEQGDSAMYLCASSSGTPGSNYGYTFGSGTRLTVV.

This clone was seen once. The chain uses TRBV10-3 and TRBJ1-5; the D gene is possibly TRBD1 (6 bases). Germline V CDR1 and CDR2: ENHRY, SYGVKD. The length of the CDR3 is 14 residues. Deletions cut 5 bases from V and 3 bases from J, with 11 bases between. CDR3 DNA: TGTGCCATCAGTCCGGACAGAGCCAATCAGCCCCAGCATTTT. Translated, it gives CAISPDRANQPQHF.

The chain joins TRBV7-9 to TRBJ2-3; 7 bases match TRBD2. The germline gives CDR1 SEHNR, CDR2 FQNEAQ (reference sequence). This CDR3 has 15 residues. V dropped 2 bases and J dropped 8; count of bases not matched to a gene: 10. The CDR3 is CASSLLADYSGTQYF. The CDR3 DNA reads TGTGCCAGCAGCTTACTAGCGGACTACTCGGGTACGCAGTATTTT.

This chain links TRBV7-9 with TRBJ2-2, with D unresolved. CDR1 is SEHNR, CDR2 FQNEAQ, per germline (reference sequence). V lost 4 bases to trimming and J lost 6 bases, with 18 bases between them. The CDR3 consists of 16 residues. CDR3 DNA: TGTGCCAGCAGCTCCCCCGGTGGCCAGAGTCCCGGGGAGCTGTTTTTT. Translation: CASSSPGGQSPGELFF.

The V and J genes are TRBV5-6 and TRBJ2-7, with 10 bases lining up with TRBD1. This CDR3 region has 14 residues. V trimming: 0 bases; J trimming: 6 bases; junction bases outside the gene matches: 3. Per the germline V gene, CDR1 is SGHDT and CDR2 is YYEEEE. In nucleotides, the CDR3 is TGTGCCAGCAGCTTGGCGGGGACAGGGGTCGAGCAGTACTTC. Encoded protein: CASSLAGTGVEQYF.

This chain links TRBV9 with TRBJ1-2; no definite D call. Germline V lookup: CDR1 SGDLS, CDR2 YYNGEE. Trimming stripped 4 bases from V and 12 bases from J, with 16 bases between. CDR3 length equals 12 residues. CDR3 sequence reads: CASSSRRMTHTF. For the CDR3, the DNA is TGTGCCAGCAGCTCCCGACGGATGACCCACACCTTC.

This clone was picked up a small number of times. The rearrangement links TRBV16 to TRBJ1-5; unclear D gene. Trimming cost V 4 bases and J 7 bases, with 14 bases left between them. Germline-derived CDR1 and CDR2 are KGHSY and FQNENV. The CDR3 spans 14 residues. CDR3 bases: TGTGCCAGCAGCCGAGGTGGAGGCGCACAGCCCCAGCATTTT. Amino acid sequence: CASSRGGGAQPQHF.

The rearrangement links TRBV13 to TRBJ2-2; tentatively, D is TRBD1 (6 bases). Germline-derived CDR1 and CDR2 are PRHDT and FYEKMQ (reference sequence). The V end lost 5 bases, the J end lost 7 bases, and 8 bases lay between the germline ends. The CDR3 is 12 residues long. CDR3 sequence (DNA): TGTGCCAGCAGCCAGGGGAACGGGGAGCTGTTTTTT. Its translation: CASSQGNGELFF.